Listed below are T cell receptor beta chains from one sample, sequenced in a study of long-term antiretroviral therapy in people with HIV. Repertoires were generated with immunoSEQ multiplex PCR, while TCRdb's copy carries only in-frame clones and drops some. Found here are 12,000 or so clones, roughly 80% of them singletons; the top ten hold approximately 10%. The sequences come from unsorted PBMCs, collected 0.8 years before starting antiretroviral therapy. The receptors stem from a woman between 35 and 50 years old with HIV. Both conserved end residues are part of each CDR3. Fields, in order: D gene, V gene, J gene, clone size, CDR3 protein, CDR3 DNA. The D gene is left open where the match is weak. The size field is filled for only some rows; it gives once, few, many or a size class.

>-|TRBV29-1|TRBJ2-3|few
CSGDGGFDYGTDTQYF
TGCAGCGGCGACGGGGGTTTTGATTATGGCACAGATACGCAGTATTTT
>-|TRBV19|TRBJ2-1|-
CASSIGDFRSYNEQFF
TGTGCCAGTAGTATAGGGGACTTCCGCTCCTACAATGAGCAGTTCTTC
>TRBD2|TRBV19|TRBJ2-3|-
CASSIDRGSGRARGADTQYF
TGTGCCAGTAGTATAGATCGTGGTAGCGGGAGGGCCCGAGGAGCAGATACGCAGTATTTT
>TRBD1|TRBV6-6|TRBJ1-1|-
CASSRQGPDTEAFF
TGTGCCAGCAGTAGACAGGGGCCAGACACTGAAGCTTTCTTT
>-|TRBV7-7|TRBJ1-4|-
CASSSGTRGEKLFF
TGTGCCAGCAGCTCCGGGACTCGTGGGGAAAAACTGTTTTTT
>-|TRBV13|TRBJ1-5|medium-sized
CASSIGRVNQPQHF
TGTGCCAGCAGCATCGGACGGGTCAATCAGCCCCAGCATTTT
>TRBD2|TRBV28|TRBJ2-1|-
CVLAGPNNEQFF
TGTGTACTAGCGGGTCCTAACAATGAGCAGTTCTTC
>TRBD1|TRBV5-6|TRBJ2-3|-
CASSGGTGLTDTQYF
TGTGCCAGCAGCGGGGGGACAGGCCTCACAGATACGCAGTATTTT
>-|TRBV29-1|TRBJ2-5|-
CSVPTTSGTQETQYF
TGCAGCGTCCCCACGACGTCCGGGACCCAAGAGACCCAGTACTTC
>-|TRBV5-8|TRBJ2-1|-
CASSLGGVTYNEQFF
TGTGCCAGCAGCTTAGGGGGGGTAACCTACAATGAGCAGTTCTTC
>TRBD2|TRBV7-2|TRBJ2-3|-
CASSLRAGLALSTDTQYF
TGTGCCAGCAGCTTAAGAGCGGGACTAGCGTTAAGCACAGATACGCAGTATTTT
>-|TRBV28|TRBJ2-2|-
CASCAYTGELFF
TGTGCCAGTTGCGCTTACACCGGGGAGCTGTTTTTT
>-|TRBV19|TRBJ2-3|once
CASRTRWMTRPSTDTQYF
TGTGCCAGTAGGACAAGGTGGATGACTAGACCCAGTACAGATACGCAGTATTTT
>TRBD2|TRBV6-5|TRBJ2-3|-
CASTLTSASTDTQYF
TGTGCCAGCACCCTGACTAGCGCCAGCACAGATACGCAGTATTTT
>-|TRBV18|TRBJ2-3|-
CASSPPMMRGDTQYF
TGTGCCAGCTCACCACCGATGATGAGGGGAGATACGCAGTATTTT
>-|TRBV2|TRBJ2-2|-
CASSEAGTRTGELFF
TGTGCCAGCAGTGAGGCAGGGACGAGGACCGGGGAGCTGTTTTTT
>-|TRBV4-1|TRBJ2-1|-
CASSPTGRRNEQFF
TGCGCCAGCAGCCCCACGGGACGCCGCAATGAGCAGTTCTTC
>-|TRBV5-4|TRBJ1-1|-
CASSHQDSNEAFF
TGTGCCAGCAGCCATCAAGATTCTAATGAAGCTTTCTTT
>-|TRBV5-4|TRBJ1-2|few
CAVGGTNYGYTF
TGTGCCGTTGGGGGGACTAACTATGGCTACACCTTC
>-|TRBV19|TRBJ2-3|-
CASSIGGSGQYF
TGTGCCAGTAGTATAGGCGGTAGTGGTCAGTATTTT